Below, one T cell receptor (beta chain) is given with its context. This record comes from a study of T cell changes during pregnancy in multiple sclerosis. Method: immunoSEQ multiplex PCR; TCRdb's copy keeps in-frame clones and lacks some. The table has 30,000 to 45,000 clones, 90% to 95% seen once. V shed 1 base and J shed 2 bases, with 19 bases lying between them. From germline, CDR1 is MNHEY and CDR2 SMNVEV (reference sequence). The CDR3 spans 18 residues. The receptor comes from a female donor with multiple sclerosis, enrolled in a pregnancy study. Sequenced material: CD8+ T cells from peripheral blood mononuclear cells, taken before pregnancy. The chain carries TRBV27 and TRBJ2-3; D gene unclear. CDR3 DNA sequence: TGTGCCAGCAGTTTATACGTCGGAAGCGAGCCCCTCACAGATACGCAGTATTTT. Translating gives CASSLYVGSEPLTDTQYF.